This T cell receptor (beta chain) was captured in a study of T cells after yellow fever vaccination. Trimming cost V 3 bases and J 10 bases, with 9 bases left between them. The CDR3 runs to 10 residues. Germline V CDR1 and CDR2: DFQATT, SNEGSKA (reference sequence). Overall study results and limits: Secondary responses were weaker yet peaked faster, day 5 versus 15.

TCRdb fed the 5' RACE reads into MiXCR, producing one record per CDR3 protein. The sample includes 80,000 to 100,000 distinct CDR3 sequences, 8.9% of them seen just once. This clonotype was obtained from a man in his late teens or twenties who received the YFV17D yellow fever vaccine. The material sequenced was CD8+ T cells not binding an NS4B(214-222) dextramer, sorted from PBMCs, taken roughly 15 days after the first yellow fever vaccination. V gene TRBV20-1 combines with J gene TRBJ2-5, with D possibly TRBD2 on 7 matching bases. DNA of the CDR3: TGCAGTGCTAGTAGGGGGGGCCAGTACTTC. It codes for CSASRGGQYF.